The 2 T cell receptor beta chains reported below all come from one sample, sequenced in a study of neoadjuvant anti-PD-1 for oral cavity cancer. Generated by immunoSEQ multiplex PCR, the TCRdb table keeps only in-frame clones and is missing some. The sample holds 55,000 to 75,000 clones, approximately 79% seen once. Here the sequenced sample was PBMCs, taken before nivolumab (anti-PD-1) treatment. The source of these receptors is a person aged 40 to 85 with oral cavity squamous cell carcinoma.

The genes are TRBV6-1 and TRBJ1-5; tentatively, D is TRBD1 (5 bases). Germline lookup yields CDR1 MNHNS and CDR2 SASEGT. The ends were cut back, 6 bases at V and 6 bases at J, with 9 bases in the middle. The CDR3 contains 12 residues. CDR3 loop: CASRKDIQPQHF. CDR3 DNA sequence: TGTGCCAGCAGAAAGGACATTCAGCCCCAGCATTTT.

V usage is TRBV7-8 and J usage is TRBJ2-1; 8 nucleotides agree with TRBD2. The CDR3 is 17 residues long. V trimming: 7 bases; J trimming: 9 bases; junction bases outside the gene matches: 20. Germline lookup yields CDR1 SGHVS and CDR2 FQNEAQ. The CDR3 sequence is CASTLFGGAQIGSEQFF. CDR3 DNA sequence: TGTGCCAGCACCCTTTTCGGGGGGGCCCAAATTGGGAGTGAGCAGTTCTTC.